This is a list of T cell receptor beta chains from one sample in a study of T cell responses to AZD1222 COVID-19 vaccine. The method was immunoSEQ multiplex PCR; TCRdb's version includes in-frame clones alone and lacks a portion of them. Here the sample spans 150,000 to 200,000 clones, about nine tenths being singletons. Sample: peripheral blood, taken on day 0 of MenACWY control vaccination. Receptor source: an adult in good health. Each CDR3 is given without its conserved first and last residue.

V: TRBV27; J: TRBJ1-2; CDR3: ASSLSGRVSGYT
V: TRBV27; J: TRBJ2-2; CDR3: ASSPAGGGRTGELF
V: TRBV3-1/TRBV3-2; J: TRBJ2-3; CDR3: ASSHMGTDTQY
V: TRBV5-1; J: TRBJ1-1; CDR3: ASRGTGEAF
V: TRBV10-3; J: TRBJ2-7; CDR3: AISESTGGWNSYEQY
V: TRBV10-3; J: TRBJ1-4; CDR3: AIRGDPNEKLF
V: TRBV5-1; J: TRBJ2-1; CDR3: ASSLAKGELRYNEQF
V: TRBV5-4; J: TRBJ2-2; CDR3: ASSLVEGASTGELF
V: TRBV27; J: TRBJ2-7; CDR3: ASSRYGYEQY
V: TRBV2; J: TRBJ2-7; CDR3: ASLGVPYEQY
V: TRBV4-1; J: TRBJ2-7; CDR3: ASSQAGGLEQY
V: TRBV19; J: TRBJ2-7; CDR3: ASSTDQGRYEQY
V: TRBV11-3; J: TRBJ2-1; CDR3: ASSLEQDSSYNEQF
V: TRBV28; J: TRBJ1-2; CDR3: ASSFQGASYGYT
V: TRBV6-6; J: TRBJ2-2; CDR3: ASSRRPGTGTGELF
V: TRBV15; J: TRBJ2-6; CDR3: ATSKGDGANVLT
V: TRBV11-1; J: TRBJ1-1; CDR3: ASSLTQGDTEAF
V: TRBV6-1; J: TRBJ2-7; CDR3: ASSEGPLAGGPGYEQY
V: TRBV6-5; J: TRBJ2-1; CDR3: ASSSLAGGDNEQF
V: TRBV5-1; J: TRBJ2-2; CDR3: ASSLGLGTGELF
V: TRBV7-3; J: TRBJ2-1; CDR3: ASSLTGPDEQF
V: TRBV4-2; J: TRBJ2-1; CDR3: ASSQEAKNEQF
V: TRBV28; J: TRBJ2-5; CDR3: ASSLNPPGLAGVGETQY
V: TRBV18; J: TRBJ1-2; CDR3: ASSPLPHYGYT
V: TRBV28; J: TRBJ2-3; CDR3: ASSLSASGEDTQY
V: TRBV28; J: TRBJ1-4; CDR3: ATKEGQLMKKLF
V: TRBV7-9; J: TRBJ1-2; CDR3: ASSLDSANYGYT
V: TRBV5-1; J: TRBJ1-5; CDR3: ASSLAGTPNQPQH